What follows are 10 T cell receptor beta chains derived from one specimen sequenced in a study of chemoradiotherapy in HPV16-positive cancers. Sequenced by immunoSEQ multiplex PCR; TCRdb stores in-frame clones only, minus some. Found here are about 1,100 clones, 77% of them singletons; the top ten hold roughly 12%. Sequencing used tumor tissue, obtained from a patient who underwent chemoradiotherapy. Receptor source: a human donor with HPV-associated anogenital cancer.

This clone was found a few times. V is TRBV18 and J is TRBJ1-5; D remains ambiguous. The CDR3 has 13 amino acids. From germline, CDR1 is KGHSH and CDR2 LQKENI. V was shortened by 2 bases and J by 7 bases, with 9 bases between the two germline ends. As DNA, the CDR3 is TGTGCCAGCTCACCAGTACTAGGACAGCCCCAGCATTTT. It is translated as CASSPVLGQPQHF.

The count of this clone is one. The chain uses TRBV7-9 and TRBJ2-1, with 12 positions matching TRBD1. This CDR3 has 16 residues. Looked up from germline, CDR1 is SEHNR and CDR2 is FQNEAQ (reference sequence). After removal of 1 base from V and 7 bases from J, the junction contained 5 bases not matched to a gene. CDR3 coding DNA: TGTGCCAGCAGCTTAGACGGGACAGGGGGCAGGAATGAGCAGTTCTTC. This codes for CASSLDGTGGRNEQFF.

This sequence joins TRBV29-1 and TRBJ1-1; D possibly corresponds to TRBD1 (5 bases). V lost 3 bases to trimming and J lost 4 bases, with 12 bases between them. The CDR3 sequence is 13 residues long. Germline loops: CDR1 SQVTM, CDR2 ANQGSEA. CDR3 region: CSVDGGTSTEAFF. The CDR3 region has the DNA TGCAGCGTTGATGGGGGAACAAGCACTGAAGCTTTCTTT.

The J gene is TRBJ2-1, the V gene TRBV29-1; D uncertain. V lost 4 bases, J lost 8 bases, and 15 bases lay in between. The CDR3 contains 13 residues. Germline values: CDR1 SQVTM, CDR2 ANQGSEA. The CDR3 is CSVVPAAADEQFF. CDR3 bases: TGCAGCGTTGTTCCGGCTGCGGCGGATGAGCAGTTCTTC.

The rearrangement joins TRBV19 to TRBJ2-1, with D possibly TRBD2 on 6 matching bases. Germline loops: CDR1 LNHDA, CDR2 SQIVND (reference sequence). The CDR3 is 14 amino acids. The V and J ends lost 1 base and 10 bases respectively, with 14 bases between them. The CDR3 DNA is TGTGCCAGTAGTATAGTTTCTAGCGCGGCGGAGCAGTTCTTC. It encodes CASSIVSSAAEQFF.

The CDR3 reads CASSLAGTGINTQYF. In DNA form, the CDR3 reads TGTGCCAGCAGCTTGGCCGGGACAGGGATTAATACGCAGTATTTT. The chain is built from TRBV5-4 and TRBJ2-3; 9 bases fit TRBD1. The germline V gene encodes CDR1 SGHNT and CDR2 YYREEE (reference sequence). The CDR3 is 15 amino acids. With V trimmed by 0 bases and J by 7 bases, 6 bases remained unmatched. The entire variable domain, with the rest obtained from reference TRBV5-4 and TRBJ2-3, is as follows: ETGVTQSPTHLIKTRGQQVTLRCSSQSGHNTVSWYQQALGQGPQFIFQYYREEENGRGNFPPRFSGLQFPNYSSELNVNALELDDSALYLCASSLAGTGINTQYFGPGTRLTVL.

CDR3 residues: CATSRVVLREQYF. The CDR3 coding sequence is TGTGCCACCAGCAGAGTCGTCCTACGCGAGCAGTACTTC. This chain links TRBV15 with TRBJ2-7; D remains unclear. This CDR3 is built from 13 residues. Germline V lookup: CDR1 LNHNV, CDR2 YYDKDF (reference sequence). Trimming left V 1 base short and J 6 bases short, with 10 bases between.

The chain couples TRBV20-1 to TRBJ2-1; D might be TRBD1 (5 bases). The germline V gene encodes CDR1 DFQATT and CDR2 SNEGSKA (reference sequence). The CDR3 is 11 residues long. CDR3: CTMTANNEQFF. CDR3 bases: TGCACCATGACAGCTAACAATGAGCAGTTCTTC.

This chain links TRBV12-5 with TRBJ2-6; tentatively, D is TRBD1 (5 bases). The germline V gene encodes CDR1 LGHNT and CDR2 FRNRAP. The CDR3 is 18 amino acids. V lost 5 bases to trimming and J lost 5 bases, with 22 bases between them. The CDR3 region is CASGTRCAGQSRANVLTF. DNA for the CDR3: TGTGCTAGTGGTACCCGGTGTGCAGGACAAAGTCGGGCCAACGTCCTGACTTTC. Variable domain in full (rest from reference TRBV12-5 and TRBJ2-6): DARVTQTPRHKVTEMGQEVTMRCQPILGHNTVFWYRQTMMQGLELLAYFRNRAPLDDSGMPKDRFSAEMPDATLATLKIQPSEPRDSAVYFCASGTRCAGQSRANVLTFGAGSRLTVL.

This clone was counted only a few times. This sequence joins TRBV2 and TRBJ1-6; a weak D match, TRBD1 (5 bases). This CDR3 comprises 15 residues. Germline CDR1 reads SNHLY; CDR2 reads FYNNEI. Trimming cost V 2 bases and J 6 bases, with 11 bases left between them. The CDR3 loop reads CASSESGTINSPLHF. In DNA form, the CDR3 reads TGTGCCAGCAGTGAAAGCGGGACGATTAATTCACCCCTCCACTTT.